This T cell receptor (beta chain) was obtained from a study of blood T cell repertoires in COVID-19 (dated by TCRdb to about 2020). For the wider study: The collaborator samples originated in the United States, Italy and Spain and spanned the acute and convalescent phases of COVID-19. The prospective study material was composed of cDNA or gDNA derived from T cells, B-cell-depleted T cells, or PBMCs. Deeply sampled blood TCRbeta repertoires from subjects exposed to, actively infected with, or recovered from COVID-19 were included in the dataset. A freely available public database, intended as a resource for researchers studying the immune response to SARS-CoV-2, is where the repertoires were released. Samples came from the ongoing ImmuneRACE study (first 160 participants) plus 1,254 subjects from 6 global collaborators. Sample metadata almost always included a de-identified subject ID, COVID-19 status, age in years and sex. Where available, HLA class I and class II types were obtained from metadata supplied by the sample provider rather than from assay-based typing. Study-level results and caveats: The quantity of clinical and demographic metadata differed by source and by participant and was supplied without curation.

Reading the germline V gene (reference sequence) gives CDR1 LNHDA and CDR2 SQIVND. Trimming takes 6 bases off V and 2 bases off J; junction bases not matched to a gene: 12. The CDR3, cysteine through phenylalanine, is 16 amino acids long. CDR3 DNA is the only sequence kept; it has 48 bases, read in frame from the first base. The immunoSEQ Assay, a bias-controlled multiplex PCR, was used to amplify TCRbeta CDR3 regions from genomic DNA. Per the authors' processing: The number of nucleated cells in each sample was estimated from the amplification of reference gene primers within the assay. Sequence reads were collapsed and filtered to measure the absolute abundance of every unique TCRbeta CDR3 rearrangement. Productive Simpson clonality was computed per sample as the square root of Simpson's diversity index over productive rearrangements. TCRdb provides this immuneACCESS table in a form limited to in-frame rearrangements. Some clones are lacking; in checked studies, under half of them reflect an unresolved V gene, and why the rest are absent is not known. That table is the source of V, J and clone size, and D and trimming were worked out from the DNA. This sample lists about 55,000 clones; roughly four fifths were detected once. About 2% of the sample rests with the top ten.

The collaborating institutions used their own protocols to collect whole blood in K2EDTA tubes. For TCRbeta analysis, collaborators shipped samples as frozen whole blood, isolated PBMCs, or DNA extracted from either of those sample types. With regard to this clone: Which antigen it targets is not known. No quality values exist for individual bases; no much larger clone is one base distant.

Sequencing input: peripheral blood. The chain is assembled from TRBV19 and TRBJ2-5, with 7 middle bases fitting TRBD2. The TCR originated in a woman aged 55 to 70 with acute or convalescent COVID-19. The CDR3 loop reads CASSKEGGGGQETQYF. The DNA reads TGTGCCAGTAGCAAAGAAGGCGGGGGAGGACAAGAGACCCAGTACTTC.